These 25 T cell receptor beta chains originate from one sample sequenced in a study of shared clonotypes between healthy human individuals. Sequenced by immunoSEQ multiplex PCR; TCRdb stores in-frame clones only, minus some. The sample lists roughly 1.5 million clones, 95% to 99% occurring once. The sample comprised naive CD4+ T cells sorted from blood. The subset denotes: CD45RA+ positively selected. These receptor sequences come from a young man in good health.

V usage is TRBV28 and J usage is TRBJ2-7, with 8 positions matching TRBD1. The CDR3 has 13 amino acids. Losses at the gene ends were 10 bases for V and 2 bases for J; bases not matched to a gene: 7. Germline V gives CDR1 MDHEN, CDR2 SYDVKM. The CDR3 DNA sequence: TGTGCCACCCAGGGGGCAGGCCCCTACGAGCAGTACTTC. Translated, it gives CATQGAGPYEQYF.

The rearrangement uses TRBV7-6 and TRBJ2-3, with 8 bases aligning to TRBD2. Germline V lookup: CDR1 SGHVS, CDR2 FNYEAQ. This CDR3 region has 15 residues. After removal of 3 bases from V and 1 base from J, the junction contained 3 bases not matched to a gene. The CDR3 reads CASSFAGGGTDTQYF. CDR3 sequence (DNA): TGTGCCAGCAGCTTCGCGGGGGGAGGCACAGATACGCAGTATTTT.

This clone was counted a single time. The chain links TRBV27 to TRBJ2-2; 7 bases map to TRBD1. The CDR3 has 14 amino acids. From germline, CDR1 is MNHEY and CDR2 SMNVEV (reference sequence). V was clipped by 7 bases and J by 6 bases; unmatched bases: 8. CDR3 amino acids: CASKGVQGSGELFF. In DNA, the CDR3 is TGTGCCAGCAAGGGTGTACAGGGGTCCGGGGAGCTGTTTTTT.

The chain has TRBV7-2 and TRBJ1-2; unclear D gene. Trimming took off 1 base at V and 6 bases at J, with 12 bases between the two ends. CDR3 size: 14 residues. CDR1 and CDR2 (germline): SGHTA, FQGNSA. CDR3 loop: CASSLVSLTHGYTF. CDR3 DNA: TGTGCCAGCAGCTTAGTCAGCCTAACCCATGGCTACACCTTC.

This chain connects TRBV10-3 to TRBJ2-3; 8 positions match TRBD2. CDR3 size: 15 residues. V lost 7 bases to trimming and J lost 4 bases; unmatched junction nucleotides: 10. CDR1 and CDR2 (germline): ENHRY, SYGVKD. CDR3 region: CAIKGEREWADTQYF. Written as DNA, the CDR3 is TGTGCCATCAAGGGGGAGCGGGAGTGGGCAGATACGCAGTATTTT.

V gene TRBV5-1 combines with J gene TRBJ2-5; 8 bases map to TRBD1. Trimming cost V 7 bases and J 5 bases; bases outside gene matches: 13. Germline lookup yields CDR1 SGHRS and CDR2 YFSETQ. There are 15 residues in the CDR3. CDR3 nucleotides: TGCGCCAGCCTTAAGACCCCAGGGGGCGCGGAGACCCAGTACTTC. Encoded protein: CASLKTPGGAETQYF.

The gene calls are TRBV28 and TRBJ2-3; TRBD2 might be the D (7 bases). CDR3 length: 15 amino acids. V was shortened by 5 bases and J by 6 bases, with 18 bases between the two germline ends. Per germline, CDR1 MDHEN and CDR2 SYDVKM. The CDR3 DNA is TGTGCCAGCAGTCCCCGACAGGCGGGAGAGGATACGCAGTATTTT. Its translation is CASSPRQAGEDTQYF.

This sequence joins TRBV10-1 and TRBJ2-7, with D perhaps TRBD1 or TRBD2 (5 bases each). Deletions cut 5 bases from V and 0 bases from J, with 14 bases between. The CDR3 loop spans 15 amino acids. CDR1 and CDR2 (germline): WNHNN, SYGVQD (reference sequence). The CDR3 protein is CASSPSGRSSYEQYF. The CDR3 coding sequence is TGCGCCAGCAGTCCCTCGGGACGGAGCTCCTACGAGCAGTACTTC.

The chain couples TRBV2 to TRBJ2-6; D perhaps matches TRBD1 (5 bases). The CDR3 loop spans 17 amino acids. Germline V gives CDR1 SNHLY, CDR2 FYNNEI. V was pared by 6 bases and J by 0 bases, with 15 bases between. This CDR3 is CASRGQDFYSGANVLTF. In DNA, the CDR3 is TGTGCCAGCAGGGGGCAGGATTTCTACTCTGGGGCCAACGTCCTGACTTTC.

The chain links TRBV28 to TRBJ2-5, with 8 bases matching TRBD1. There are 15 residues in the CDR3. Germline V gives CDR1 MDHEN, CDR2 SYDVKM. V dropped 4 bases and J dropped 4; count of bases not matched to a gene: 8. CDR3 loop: CASSSPEGQVETQYF. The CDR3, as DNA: TGTGCCAGCAGTTCCCCGGAGGGACAGGTAGAGACCCAGTACTTC.

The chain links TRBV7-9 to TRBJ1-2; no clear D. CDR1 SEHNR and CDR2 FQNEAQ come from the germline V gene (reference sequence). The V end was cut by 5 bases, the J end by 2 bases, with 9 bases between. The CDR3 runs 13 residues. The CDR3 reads CASSPTENYGYTF. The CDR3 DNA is TGTGCCAGCAGCCCGACGGAGAACTATGGCTACACCTTC.

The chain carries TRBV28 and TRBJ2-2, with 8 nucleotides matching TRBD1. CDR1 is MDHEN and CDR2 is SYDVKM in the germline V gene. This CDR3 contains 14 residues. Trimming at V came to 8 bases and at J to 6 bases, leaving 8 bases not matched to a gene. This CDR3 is CASLDRAVSGELFF. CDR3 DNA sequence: TGTGCCAGCTTGGACAGGGCTGTGTCCGGGGAGCTGTTTTTT.

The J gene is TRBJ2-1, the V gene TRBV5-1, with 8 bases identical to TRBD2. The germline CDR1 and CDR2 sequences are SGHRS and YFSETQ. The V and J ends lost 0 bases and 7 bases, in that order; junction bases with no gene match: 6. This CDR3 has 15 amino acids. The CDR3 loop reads CASSLVSASGNEQFF. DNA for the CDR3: TGCGCCAGCAGCTTGGTATCGGCTAGCGGGAATGAGCAGTTCTTC.

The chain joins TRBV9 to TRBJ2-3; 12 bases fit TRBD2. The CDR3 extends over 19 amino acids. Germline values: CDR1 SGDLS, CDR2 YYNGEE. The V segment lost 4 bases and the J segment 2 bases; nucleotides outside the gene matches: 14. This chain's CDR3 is CASSPRSVGLAGITDTQYF. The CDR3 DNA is TGTGCCAGCAGCCCCCGCAGTGTGGGACTAGCGGGTATCACAGATACGCAGTATTTT.

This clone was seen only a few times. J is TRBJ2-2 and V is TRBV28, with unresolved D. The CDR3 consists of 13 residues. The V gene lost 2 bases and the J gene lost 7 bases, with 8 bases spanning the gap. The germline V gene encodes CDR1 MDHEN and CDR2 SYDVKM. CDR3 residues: CASSLMVIGELFF. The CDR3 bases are TGTGCCAGCAGTTTAATGGTAATCGGGGAGCTGTTTTTT. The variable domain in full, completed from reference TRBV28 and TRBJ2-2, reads DVKVTQSSRYLVKRTGEKVFLECVQDMDHENMFWYRQDPGLGLRLIYFSYDVKMKEKGDIPEGYSVSREKKERFSLILESASTNQTSMYLCASSLMVIGELFFGEGSRLTVL.

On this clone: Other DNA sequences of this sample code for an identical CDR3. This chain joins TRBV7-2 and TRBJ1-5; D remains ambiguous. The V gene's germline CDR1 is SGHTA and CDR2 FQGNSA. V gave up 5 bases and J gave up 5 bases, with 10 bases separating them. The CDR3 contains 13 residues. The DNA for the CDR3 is TGTGCCAGCAGCCTGGAGCGGGATCAGCCCCAGCATTTT. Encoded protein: CASSLERDQPQHF.

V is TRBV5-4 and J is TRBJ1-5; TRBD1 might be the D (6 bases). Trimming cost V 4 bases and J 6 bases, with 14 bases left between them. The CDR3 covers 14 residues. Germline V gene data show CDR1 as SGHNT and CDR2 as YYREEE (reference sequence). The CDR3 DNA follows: TGTGCCAGCAGCGTTAACCAGGGGAGTCAGCCCCAGCATTTT. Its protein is CASSVNQGSQPQHF.

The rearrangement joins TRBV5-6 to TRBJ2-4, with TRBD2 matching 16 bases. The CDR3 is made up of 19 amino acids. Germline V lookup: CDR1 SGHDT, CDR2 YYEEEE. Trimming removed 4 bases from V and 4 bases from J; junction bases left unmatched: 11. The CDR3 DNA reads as TGTGCCAGCAGCCCCGAACCGGGACTAGCGGGAGGGCCAAAAAACATTCAGTACTTC. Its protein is CASSPEPGLAGGPKNIQYF.

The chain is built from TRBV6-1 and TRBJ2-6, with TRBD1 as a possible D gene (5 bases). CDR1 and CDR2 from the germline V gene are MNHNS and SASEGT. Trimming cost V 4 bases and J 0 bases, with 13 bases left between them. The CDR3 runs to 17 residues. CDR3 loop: CASSAMHRISGANVLTF. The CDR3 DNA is TGTGCCAGCAGTGCTATGCACAGGATCTCTGGGGCCAACGTCCTGACTTTC.

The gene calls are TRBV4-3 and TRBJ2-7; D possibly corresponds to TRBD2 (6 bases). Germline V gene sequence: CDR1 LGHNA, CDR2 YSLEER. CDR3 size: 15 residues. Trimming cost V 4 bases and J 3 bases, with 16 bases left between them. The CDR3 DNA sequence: TGCGCCAGCAGCCGAACGTGGGACTCGAACTACGAGCAGTACTTC. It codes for CASSRTWDSNYEQYF.

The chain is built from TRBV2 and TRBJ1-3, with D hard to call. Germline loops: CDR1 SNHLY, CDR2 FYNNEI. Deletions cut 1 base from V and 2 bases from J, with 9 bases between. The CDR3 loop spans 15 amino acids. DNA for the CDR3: TGTGCCAGCAGTGAAGGGAGGGTCGCTGGAAACACCATATATTTT. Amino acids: CASSEGRVAGNTIYF.

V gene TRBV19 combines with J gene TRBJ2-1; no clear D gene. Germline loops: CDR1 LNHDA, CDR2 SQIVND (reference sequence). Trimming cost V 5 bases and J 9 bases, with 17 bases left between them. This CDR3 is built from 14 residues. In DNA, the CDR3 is TGTGCCAGTAGTGGAACGGGTGAAACGGGTGAGCAGTTCTTC. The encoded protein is CASSGTGETGEQFF. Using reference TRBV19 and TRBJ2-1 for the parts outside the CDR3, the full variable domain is DGGITQSPKYLFRKEGQNVTLSCEQNLNHDAMYWYRQDPGQGLRLIYYSQIVNDFQKGDIAEGYSVSREKKESFPLTVTSAQKNPTAFYLCASSGTGETGEQFFGPGTRLTVL.

CDR3 nucleotides: TGTGCCAGCAGCTTAATTGTAGGTGACAGGGTGAACACTGAAGCTTTCTTT. Its translation is CASSLIVGDRVNTEAFF. The chain uses TRBV7-8 and TRBJ1-1; TRBD1 aligns across 7 bases. The CDR3 has 17 residues. With V trimmed by 2 bases and J by 0 bases, 9 bases remained unmatched. CDR1 SGHVS and CDR2 FQNEAQ come from the germline V gene.

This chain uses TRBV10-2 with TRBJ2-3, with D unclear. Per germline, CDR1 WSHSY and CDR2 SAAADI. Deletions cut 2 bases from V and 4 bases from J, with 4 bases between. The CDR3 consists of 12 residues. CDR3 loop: CASSERSDTQYF. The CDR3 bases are TGCGCCAGCAGTGAGAGGTCAGATACGCAGTATTTT.

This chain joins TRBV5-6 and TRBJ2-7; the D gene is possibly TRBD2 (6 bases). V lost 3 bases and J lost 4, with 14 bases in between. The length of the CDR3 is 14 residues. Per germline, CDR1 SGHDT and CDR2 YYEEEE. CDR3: CASSWTGGMYEQYF. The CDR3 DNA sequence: TGTGCCAGCAGCTGGACCGGGGGAATGTACGAGCAGTACTTC.